This paragraph covers one TCR beta chain sequence. The authors' processing: Reference gene primers were amplified, and this amplification served to estimate nucleated cell counts. The data were produced by immunoSEQ multiplex PCR, yet TCRdb's version contains in-frame clones alone and is incomplete. Clone size and V and J calls were adopted from that table, with D and trimming inferred from the DNA. This sample yields 100,000 to 150,000 clones, of which approximately 79% are seen a single time; 2.5% belongs to the top ten. This entry is derived from a study of blood T cell repertoires in COVID-19. Germline V lookup: CDR1 DFQATT, CDR2 SNEGSKA (reference sequence). CDR3 size: 14 residues. The V gene end was trimmed by 3 bases and the J gene end by 8 bases; junction bases not matched to a gene: 8.

The V gene is TRBV20-1, the J gene TRBJ2-1; 9 bases are a match to TRBD2. The sample consisted of peripheral blood. This clonotype was sampled from a man aged 45-65 years with acute or convalescent COVID-19. CDR3 nucleotides: TGCAGTGCTAGTCCCCCTAGCGGGATGGATGAGCAGTTCTTC. It is translated as CSASPPSGMDEQFF.